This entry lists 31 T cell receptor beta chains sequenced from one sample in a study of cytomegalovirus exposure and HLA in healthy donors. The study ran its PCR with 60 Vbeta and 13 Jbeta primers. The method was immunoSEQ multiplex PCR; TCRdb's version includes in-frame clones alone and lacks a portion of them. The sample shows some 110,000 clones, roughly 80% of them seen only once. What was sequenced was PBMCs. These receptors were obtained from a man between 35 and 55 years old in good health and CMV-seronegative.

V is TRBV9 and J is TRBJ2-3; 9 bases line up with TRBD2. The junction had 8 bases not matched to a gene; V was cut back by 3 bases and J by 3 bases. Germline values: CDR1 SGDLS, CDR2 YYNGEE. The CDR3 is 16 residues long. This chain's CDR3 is CASSDLGLAGTDTQYF. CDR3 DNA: TGTGCCAGCAGCGACCTGGGCCTAGCGGGGACAGATACGCAGTATTTT.

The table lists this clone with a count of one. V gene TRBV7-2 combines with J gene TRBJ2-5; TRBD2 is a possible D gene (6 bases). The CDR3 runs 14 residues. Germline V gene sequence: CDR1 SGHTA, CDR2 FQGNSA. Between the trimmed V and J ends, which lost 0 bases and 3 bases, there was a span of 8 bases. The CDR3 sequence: CASSLAGTEETQYF. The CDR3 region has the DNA TGTGCCAGCAGCTTAGCGGGGACTGAAGAGACCCAGTACTTC.

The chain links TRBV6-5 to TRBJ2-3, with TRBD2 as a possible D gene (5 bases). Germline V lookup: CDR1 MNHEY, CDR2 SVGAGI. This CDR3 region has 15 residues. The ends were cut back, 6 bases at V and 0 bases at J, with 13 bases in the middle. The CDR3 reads CASRNSGVSTDTQYF. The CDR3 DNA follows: TGTGCCAGCAGAAACAGCGGAGTTAGCACAGATACGCAGTATTTT.

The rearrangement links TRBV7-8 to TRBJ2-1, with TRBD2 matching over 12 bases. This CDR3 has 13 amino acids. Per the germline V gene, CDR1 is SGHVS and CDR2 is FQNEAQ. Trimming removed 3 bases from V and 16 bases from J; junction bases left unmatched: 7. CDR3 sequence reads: CASSLTRTSGDFF. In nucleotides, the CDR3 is TGTGCCAGCAGCTTGACCCGGACTAGCGGGGATTTCTTC.

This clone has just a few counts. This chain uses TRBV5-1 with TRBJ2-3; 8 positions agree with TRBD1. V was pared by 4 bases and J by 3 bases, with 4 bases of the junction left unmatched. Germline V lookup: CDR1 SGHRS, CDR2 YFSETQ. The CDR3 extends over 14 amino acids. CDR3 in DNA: TGCGCCAGCAGCCAAGGACAGGGAACAGATACGCAGTATTTT. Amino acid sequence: CASSQGQGTDTQYF.

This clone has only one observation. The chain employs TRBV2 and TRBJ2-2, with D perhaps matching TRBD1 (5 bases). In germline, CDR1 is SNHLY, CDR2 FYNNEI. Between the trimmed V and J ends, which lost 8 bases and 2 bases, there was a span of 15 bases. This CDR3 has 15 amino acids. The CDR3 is CASSMWTSNTGELFF. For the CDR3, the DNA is TGTGCCAGCTCAATGTGGACAAGTAACACCGGGGAGCTGTTTTTT.

CDR3 nucleotides: TGTGCCAGCAGCTTGGGAAGCGGGGGCGTCTACAATGAGCAGTTCTTC. Amino acid sequence: CASSLGSGGVYNEQFF. The gene calls are TRBV7-3 and TRBJ2-1; 8 nucleotides line up with TRBD2. From germline, CDR1 is SGHTA and CDR2 FQGTGA. The CDR3 sequence is 16 residues long. V lost 3 bases, J lost 3 bases, and 7 bases stayed unmatched. Drawing the rest from reference TRBV7-3 and TRBJ2-1, the complete variable domain is GAGVSQTPSNKVTEKGKYVELRCDPISGHTALYWYRQSLGQGPEFLIYFQGTGAADDSGLPNDRFFAVRPEGSVSTLKIQRTERGDSAVYLCASSLGSGGVYNEQFFGPGTRLTVL.

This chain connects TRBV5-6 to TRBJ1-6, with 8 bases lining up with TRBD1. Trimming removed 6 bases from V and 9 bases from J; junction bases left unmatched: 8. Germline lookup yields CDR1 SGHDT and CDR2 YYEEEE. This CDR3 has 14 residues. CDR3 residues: CASNGGQGGSPLHF. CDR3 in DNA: TGTGCCAGCAACGGAGGACAGGGAGGTTCACCCCTCCACTTT.

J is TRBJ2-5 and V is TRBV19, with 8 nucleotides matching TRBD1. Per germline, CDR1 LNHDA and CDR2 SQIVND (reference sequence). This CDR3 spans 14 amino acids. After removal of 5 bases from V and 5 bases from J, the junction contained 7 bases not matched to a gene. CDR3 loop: CASSPRTGLETQYF. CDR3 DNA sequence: TGTGCCAGTAGTCCTAGGACAGGGTTGGAGACCCAGTACTTC.

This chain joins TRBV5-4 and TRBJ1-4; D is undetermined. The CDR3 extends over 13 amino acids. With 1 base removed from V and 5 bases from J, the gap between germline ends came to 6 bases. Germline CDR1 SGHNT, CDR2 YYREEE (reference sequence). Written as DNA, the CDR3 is TGTGCCAGCAGCTTGAACGGGAATGAAAAACTGTTTTTT. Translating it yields CASSLNGNEKLFF.

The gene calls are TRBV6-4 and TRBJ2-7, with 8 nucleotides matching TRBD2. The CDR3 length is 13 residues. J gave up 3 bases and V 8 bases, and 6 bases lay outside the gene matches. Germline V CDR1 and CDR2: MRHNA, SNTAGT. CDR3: CASASGPGYEQYF. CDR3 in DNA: TGTGCCAGCGCTAGCGGGCCCGGCTACGAGCAGTACTTC.

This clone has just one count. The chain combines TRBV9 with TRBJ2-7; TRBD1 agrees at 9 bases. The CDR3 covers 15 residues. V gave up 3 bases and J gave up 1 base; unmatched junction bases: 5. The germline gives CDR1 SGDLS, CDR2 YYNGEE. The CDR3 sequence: CASSGMGTGSYEQYF. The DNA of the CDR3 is TGTGCCAGCAGCGGAATGGGGACAGGGTCCTACGAGCAGTACTTC. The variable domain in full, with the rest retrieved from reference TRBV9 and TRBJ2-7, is DSGVTQTPKHLITATGQRVTLRCSPRSGDLSVYWYQQSLDQGLQFLIQYYNGEERAKGNILERFSAQQFPDLHSELNLSSLELGDSALYFCASSGMGTGSYEQYFGPGTRLTVT.

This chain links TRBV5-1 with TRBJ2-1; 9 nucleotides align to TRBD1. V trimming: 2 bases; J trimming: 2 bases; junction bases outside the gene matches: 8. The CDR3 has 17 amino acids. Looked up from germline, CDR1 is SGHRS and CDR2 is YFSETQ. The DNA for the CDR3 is TGCGCCAGCAGCTTCGTCTGGGGACAGGGTACCTACAATGAGCAGTTCTTC. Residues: CASSFVWGQGTYNEQFF. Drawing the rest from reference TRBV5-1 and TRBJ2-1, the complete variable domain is KAGVTQTPRYLIKTRGQQVTLSCSPISGHRSVSWYQQTPGQGLQFLFEYFSETQRNKGNFPGRFSGRQFSNSRSEMNVSTLELGDSALYLCASSFVWGQGTYNEQFFGPGTRLTVL.

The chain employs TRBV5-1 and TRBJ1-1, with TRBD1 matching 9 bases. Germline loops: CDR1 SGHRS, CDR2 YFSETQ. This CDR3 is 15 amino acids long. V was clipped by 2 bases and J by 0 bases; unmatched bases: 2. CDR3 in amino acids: CASSLQGAVNTEAFF. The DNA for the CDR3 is TGCGCCAGCAGCTTACAGGGGGCAGTGAACACTGAAGCTTTCTTT.

CDR3 loop: CSVETVSPYGYTF. CDR3 nucleotide sequence: TGCAGCGTTGAAACGGTTAGTCCTTATGGCTACACCTTC. The chain has TRBV29-1 and TRBJ1-2; the D is unclear. CDR3 length: 13 amino acids. Germline V lookup: CDR1 SQVTM, CDR2 ANQGSEA. Trimming left V 2 bases short and J 5 bases short, with 12 bases between. Together with reference TRBV29-1 and TRBJ1-2, the CDR3 gives the full variable domain: SAVISQKPSRDICQRGTSLTIQCQVDSQVTMMFWYRQQPGQSLTLIATANQGSEATYESGFVIDKFPISRPNLTFSTLTVSNMSPEDSSIYLCSVETVSPYGYTFGSGTRLTVV.

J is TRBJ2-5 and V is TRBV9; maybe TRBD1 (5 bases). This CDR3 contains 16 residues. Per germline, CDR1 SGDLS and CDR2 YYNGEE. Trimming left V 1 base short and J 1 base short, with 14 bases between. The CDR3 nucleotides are TGTGCCAGCAGCGTAAGACCCGGCAGGGCCCAAGAGACCCAGTACTTC. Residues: CASSVRPGRAQETQYF.

DNA for the CDR3: TGTGCCAGCAGGAAGGGGGGGCCGCCTAATGAAAAACTGTTTTTT. It yields the protein CASRKGGPPNEKLFF. The chain has TRBV2 and TRBJ1-4; tentatively, D is TRBD1 (6 bases). Trimming removed 6 bases from V and 3 bases from J, with 14 bases in between. Germline V lookup: CDR1 SNHLY, CDR2 FYNNEI. The CDR3 spans 15 residues. The full variable domain, with the rest looked up from reference TRBV2 and TRBJ1-4, is EPEVTQTPSHQVTQMGQEVILRCVPISNHLYFYWYRQILGQKVEFLVSFYNNEISEKSEIFDDQFSVERPDGSNFTLKIRSTKLEDSAMYFCASRKGGPPNEKLFFGSGTQLSVL.

This CDR3 is CSVPTEGADTQYF. The CDR3 DNA is TGCAGCGTGCCCACAGAAGGCGCAGATACGCAGTATTTT. The chain joins TRBV29-1 to TRBJ2-3; D is unclear. The CDR3 totals 13 residues. V was pared by 6 bases and J by 4 bases, with 14 bases between. The germline CDR1 and CDR2 sequences are SQVTM and ANQGSEA.

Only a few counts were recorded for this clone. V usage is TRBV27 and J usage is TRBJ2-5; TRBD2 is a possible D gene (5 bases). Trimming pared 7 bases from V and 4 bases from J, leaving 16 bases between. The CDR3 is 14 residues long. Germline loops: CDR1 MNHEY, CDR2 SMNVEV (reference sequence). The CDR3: CASKLTRGSETQYF. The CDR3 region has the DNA TGTGCCAGCAAATTGACTCGGGGTTCAGAGACCCAGTACTTC.

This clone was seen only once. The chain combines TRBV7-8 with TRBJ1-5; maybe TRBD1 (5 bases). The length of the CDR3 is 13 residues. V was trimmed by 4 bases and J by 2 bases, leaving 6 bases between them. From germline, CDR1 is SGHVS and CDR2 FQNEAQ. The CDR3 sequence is CASSSQGNQPQHF. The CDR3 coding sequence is TGTGCCAGCAGCTCACAGGGCAATCAGCCCCAGCATTTT.

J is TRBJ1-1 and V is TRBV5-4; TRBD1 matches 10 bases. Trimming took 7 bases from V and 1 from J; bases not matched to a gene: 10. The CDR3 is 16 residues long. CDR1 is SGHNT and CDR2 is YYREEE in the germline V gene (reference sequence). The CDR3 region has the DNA TGTGCCAGCCGAAGCGGGACAGGGGAACAGAACACTGAAGCTTTCTTT. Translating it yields CASRSGTGEQNTEAFF.

CDR3 nucleotides: TGTGCCAGCAGCATGAGATGGGGGGAGGAGGGCTCCTACGAGCAGTACTTC. It yields the protein CASSMRWGEEGSYEQYF. The gene calls are TRBV5-5 and TRBJ2-7; D perhaps matches TRBD2 (6 bases). The CDR3 consists of 17 residues. Germline V gene lookup returns CDR1 SGHKS and CDR2 YYEKEE (reference sequence). V lost 4 bases and J 0 bases, leaving 20 bases between the germline ends.

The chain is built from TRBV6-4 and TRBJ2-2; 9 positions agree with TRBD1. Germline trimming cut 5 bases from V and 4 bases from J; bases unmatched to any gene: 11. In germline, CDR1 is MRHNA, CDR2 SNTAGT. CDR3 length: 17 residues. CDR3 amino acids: CASSKDPGQGPTGELFF. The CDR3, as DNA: TGTGCCAGCAGTAAAGACCCGGGACAGGGACCCACCGGGGAGCTGTTTTTT.

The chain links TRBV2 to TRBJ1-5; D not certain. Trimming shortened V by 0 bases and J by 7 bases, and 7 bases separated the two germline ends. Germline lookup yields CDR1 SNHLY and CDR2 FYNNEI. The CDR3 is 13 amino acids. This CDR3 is CASSEARVQPQHF. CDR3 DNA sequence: TGTGCCAGCAGTGAAGCTCGAGTCCAGCCCCAGCATTTT.

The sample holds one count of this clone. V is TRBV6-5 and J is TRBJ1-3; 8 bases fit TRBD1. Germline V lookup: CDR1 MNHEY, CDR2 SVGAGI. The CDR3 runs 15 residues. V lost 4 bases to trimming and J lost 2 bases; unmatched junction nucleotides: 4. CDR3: CASSSQGAAGNTIYF. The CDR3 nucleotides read TGTGCCAGCAGTTCCCAGGGGGCTGCTGGAAACACCATATATTTT.

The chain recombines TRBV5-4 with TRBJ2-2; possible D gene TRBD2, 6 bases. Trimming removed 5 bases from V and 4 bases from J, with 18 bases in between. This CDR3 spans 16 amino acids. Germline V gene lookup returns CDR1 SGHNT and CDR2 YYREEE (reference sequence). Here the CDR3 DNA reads TGTGCCAGCAGTTCGACTAGATATACGAGCACCGGGGAGCTGTTTTTT. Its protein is CASSSTRYTSTGELFF.

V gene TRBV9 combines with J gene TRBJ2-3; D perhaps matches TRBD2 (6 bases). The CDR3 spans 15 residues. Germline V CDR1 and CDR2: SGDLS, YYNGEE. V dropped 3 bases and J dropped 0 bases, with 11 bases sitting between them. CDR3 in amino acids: CASSGGTFSTDTQYF. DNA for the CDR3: TGTGCCAGCAGCGGAGGGACTTTTAGCACAGATACGCAGTATTTT.

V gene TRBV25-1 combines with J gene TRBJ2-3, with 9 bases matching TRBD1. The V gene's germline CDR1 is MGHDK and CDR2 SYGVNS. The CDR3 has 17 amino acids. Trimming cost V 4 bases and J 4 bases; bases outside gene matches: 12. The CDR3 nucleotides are TGTGCCAGCAGTGTTCCCCGGGACAGGGAATTCGCAGATACGCAGTATTTT. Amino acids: CASSVPRDREFADTQYF.

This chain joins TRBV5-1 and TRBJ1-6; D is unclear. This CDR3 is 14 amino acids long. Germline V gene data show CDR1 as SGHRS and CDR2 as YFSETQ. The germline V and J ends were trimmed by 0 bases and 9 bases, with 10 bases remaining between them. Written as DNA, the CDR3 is TGCGCCAGCAGCTTGGAAAGAGGGAGTTCACCCCTCCACTTT. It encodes CASSLERGSSPLHF.

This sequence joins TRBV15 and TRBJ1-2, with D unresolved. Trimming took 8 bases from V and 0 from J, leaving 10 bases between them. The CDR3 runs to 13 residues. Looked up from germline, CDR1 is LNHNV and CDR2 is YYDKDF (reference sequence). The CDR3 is CATSTQSNYGYTF. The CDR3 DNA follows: TGTGCCACCTCGACACAGTCTAACTATGGCTACACCTTC.

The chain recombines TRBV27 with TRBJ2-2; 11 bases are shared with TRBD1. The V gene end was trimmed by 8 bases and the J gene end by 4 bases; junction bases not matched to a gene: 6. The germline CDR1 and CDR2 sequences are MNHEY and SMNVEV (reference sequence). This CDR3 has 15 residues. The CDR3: CASRRTGGTTGELFF. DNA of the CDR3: TGTGCCAGCCGCCGGACAGGGGGCACCACCGGGGAGCTGTTTTTT.